This T cell receptor (beta chain) was sequenced for a study of cytotoxic CD8 clonotypes in ibrutinib-treated CLL. Whole-study results and caveats: At ibrutinib response, clonality increased, and at progression it declined back toward baseline. The public clonotypes identified were infrequent and showed contraction or stability on treatment.

The CDR3 covers 18 residues. Per germline, CDR1 SGHVS and CDR2 FQNEAQ. V was clipped by 1 base and J by 0 bases, with 16 bases between them. Profiling relied on immunoSEQ multiplex PCR, and the TCRdb table lists in-frame clones only, not all of them. In the table there are about 130,000 clones, about 80% of which are singletons. Comment on this clone: What it binds is not known.

Libraries of TCR beta were made from roughly 1.8 micrograms of genomic DNA that came from cryopreserved PBMCs. The chain has TRBV7-8 and TRBJ2-4; a weak D match, TRBD2 (6 bases). The sample consisted of PBMCs, taken after 12 months of ibrutinib treatment. The receptor was isolated from a human donor with chronic lymphocytic leukemia. The CDR3 DNA reads TGTGCCAGCAGCTTAGTCGCACTGGGCGGGGTAGCCAAAAACATTCAGTACTTC. Translation: CASSLVALGGVAKNIQYF.